This T cell receptor beta chain is from a study of metastatic and nonmetastatic thyroid tumors. V was shortened by 2 bases and J by 8 bases, with 10 bases between the two germline ends. Germline V CDR1 and CDR2: SGHAT, FQNNGV. This CDR3 comprises 13 residues. This clone was found many times. None of the patients had undergone any treatment ahead of thyroid surgery. In the authors' workflow: The distant-metastasis classifier for papillary thyroid cancer was built from CDR3 differences across clinicopathological groups. TCRdb reanalyzed the PCR reads with MiXCR. The V and J calls, along with clone size, are taken from TCRdb and not from the paper's own processing. The table records around 19,000 clones, 11% of them present only once.

The sequenced material came from blood. The clonotype originates from a female donor with papillary thyroid cancer or a benign thyroid nodule (not recorded which). Some clones in this sample may be carry-over from other donors' samples. The rearrangement links TRBV11-2 to TRBJ2-1; D gene ambiguous. The DNA of the CDR3 is TGTGCCAGCAGCTTACCAGTTTTCGATGAGCAGTTCTTC. This sequence encodes CASSLPVFDEQFF.